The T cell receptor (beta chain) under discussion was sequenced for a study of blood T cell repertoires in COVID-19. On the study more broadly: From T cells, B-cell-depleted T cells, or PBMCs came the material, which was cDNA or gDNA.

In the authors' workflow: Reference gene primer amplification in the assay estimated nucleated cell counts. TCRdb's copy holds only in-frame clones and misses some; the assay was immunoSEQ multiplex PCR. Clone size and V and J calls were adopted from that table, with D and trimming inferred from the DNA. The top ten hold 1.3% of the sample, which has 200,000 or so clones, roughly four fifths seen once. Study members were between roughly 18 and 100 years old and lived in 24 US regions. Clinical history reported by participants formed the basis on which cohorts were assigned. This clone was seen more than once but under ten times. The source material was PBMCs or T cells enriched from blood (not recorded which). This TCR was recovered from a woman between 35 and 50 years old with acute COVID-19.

CDR3 nucleotides: TGTGCCAGAAGCGCGAAGTCGGGAATTAGCGAGCAGTACTTC. It yields the protein CARSAKSGISEQYF. The chain couples TRBV7-5 to TRBJ2-7; the table calls TRBD2, which could not be checked here. TRBV7-5 is a known pseudogene. The CDR3 totals 14 residues.